This T cell receptor beta chain derives from a study of cytomegalovirus exposure and HLA in healthy donors. Study-wide background: A prior analysis found about 110 million unique TCR beta sequences from around 200 million T cells. General study points: According to an earlier analysis, most TCR beta V segments yielded productive rearrangements about 87% or about 30% of the time. Some segments of the V type, notably TRBV6-2 and TRBV6-3, were excluded as indistinguishable.

Concerning this clone itself: Antigen: not known.

PCR employed 60 Vbeta and 13 Jbeta primers. Assay used: immunoSEQ multiplex PCR; TCRdb lists only in-frame clones, some missing. The sample lists over 130,000 clones; more than 65% were seen once. The V gene end was trimmed by 7 bases and the J gene end by 2 bases; junction bases not matched to a gene: 8. This CDR3 is built from 16 residues. The germline gives CDR1 SEHNR, CDR2 FQNEAQ (reference sequence). Sequencing was performed on PBMCs. The TCR was taken from a man aged 50 to 59 in good health and CMV-seropositive. V and J are TRBV7-9 and TRBJ2-3, with 11 bases identical to TRBD2. The CDR3 reads CASTPGLAEYTDTQYF. The CDR3 DNA reads as TGTGCCAGCACCCCGGGACTAGCGGAGTACACAGATACGCAGTATTTT.